This TCR beta chain was identified during a study of identical twins. Overall study findings and caveats: Where out-of-frame alpha sequences were twin-shared, they showed excess low generation probability.

This clonotype was detected a few times. Its matching antigen is unknown. TCRdb used MiXCR to reprocess the 5' RACE reads, holding one entry per CDR3 protein. The sample consists of 500,000 to 600,000 distinct CDR3 sequences, 22% of them appearing once. CDR3 size: 15 residues. Looked up from germline, CDR1 is DFQATT and CDR2 is SNEGSKA (reference sequence). With 4 bases clipped from V and 8 bases from J, the junction kept 9 bases outside the gene matches. These data were also reused for a study on T cells expressing NK-cell markers. That study adds: About six donors carried dominant NKG2C+ clonotypes that made up roughly 1.0-7.0% of their CD8+ T cells.

Sequenced material: CD4+ T cells sorted from blood. J is TRBJ1-6 and V is TRBV20-1; 9 bases line up with TRBD1. The sequence was collected from a woman aged 18 to 35 in good health. This chain's CDR3 is CSATLKGQGYSPLHF. The CDR3, as DNA: TGCAGTGCTACTCTAAAGGGACAGGGTTATTCACCCCTCCACTTT.